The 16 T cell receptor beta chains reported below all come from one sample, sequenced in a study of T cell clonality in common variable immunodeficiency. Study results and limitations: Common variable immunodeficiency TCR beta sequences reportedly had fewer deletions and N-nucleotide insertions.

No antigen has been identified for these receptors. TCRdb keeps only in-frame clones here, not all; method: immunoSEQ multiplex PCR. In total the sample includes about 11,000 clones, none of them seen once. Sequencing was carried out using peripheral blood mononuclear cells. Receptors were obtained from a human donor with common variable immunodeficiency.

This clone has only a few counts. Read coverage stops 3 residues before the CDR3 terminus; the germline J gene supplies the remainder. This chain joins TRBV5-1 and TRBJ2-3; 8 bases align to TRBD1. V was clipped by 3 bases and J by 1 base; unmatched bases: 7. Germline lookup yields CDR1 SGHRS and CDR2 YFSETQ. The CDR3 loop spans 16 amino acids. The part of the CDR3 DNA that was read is TGCGCCAGCAGCTCTGGGACAGGCTGGGGCACAGATACG. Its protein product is CASSSGTGWGTDT. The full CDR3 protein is CASSSGTGWGTDTQYF.

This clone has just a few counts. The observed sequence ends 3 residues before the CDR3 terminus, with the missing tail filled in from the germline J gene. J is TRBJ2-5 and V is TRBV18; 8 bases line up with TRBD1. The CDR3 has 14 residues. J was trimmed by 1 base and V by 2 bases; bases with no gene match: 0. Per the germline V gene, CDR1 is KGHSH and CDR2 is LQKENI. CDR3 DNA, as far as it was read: TGTGCCAGCTCACCAGGACAGGGCCAAGAGACC. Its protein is CASSPGQGQET. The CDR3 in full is CASSPGQGQETQYF.

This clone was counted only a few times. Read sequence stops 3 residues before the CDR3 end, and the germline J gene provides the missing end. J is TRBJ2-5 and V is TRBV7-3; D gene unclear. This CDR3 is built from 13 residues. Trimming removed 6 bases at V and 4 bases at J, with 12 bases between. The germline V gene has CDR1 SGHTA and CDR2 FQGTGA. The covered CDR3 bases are TGTGCCAGCAGGTCTGACTTGCGAGAGACC. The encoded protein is CASRSDLRET. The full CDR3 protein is CASRSDLRETQYF. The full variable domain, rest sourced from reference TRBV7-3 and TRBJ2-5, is GAGVSQTPSNKVTEKGKYVELRCDPISGHTALYWYRQSLGQGPEFLIYFQGTGAADDSGLPNDRFFAVRPEGSVSTLKIQRTERGDSAVYLCASRSDLRETQYFGPGTRLLVL.

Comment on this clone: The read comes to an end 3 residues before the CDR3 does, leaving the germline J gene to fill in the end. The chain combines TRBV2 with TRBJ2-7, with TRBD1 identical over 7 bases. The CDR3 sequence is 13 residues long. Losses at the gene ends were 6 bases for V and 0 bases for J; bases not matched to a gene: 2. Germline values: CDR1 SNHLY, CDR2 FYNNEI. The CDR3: CASRGQVSYEQYF. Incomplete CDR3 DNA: TGTGCCAGCAGAGGACAGGTCTCCTACGAG.

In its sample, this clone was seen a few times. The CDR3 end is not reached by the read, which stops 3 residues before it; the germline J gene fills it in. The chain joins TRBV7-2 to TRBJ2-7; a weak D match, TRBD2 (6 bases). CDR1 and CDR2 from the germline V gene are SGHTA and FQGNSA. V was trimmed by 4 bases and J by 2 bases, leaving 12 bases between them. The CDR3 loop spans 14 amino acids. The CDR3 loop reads CASSSDYLPYEQYF. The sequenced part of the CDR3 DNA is TGTGCCAGCAGCTCGGACTATCTCCCCTACGAG. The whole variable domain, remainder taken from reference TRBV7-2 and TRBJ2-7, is GAGVSQSPSNKVTEKGKDVELRCDPISGHTALYWYRQSLGQGLEFLIYFQGNSAPDKSGLPSDRFSAERTGGSVSTLTIQRTQQEDSAVYLCASSSDYLPYEQYFGPGTRLTVT.

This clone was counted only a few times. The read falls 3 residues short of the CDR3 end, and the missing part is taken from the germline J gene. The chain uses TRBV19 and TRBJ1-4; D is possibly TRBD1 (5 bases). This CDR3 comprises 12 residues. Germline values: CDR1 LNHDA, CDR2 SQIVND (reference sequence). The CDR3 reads CASSISFRELFF. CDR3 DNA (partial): TGTGCCAGTAGTATTAGCTTCAGGGAA.

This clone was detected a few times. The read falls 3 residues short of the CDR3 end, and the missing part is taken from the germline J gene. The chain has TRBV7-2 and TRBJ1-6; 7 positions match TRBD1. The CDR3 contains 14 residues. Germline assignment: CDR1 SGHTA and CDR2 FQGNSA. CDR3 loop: CASSFDRVVSTLHF. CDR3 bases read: TGTGCCAGCAGCTTCGACAGGGTGGTCTCCACC.

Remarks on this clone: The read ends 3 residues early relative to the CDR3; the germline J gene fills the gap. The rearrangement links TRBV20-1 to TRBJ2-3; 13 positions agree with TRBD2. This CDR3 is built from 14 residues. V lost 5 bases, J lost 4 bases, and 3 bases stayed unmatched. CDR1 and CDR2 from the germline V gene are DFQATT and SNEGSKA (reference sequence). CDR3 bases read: TGCAGTGCTGCGGGACTAGCGGGACCAGATACG. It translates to CSAAGLAGPDT. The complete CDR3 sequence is CSAAGLAGPDTQYF.

The CDR3 reads CASSYLGQGGVETQYF. Incomplete CDR3 DNA: TGTGCCAGCAGTTACCTCGGACAGGGGGGAGTCGAGACC. The V and J genes are TRBV6-2 or TRBV6-3 and TRBJ2-5; 10 nucleotides agree with TRBD1. The DNA ends 3 residues before the CDR3 does, and the rest of the CDR3 is filled in from the germline J gene. The V and J ends lost 2 bases and 5 bases, in that order; junction bases with no gene match: 8. The CDR3 runs 16 residues. Per germline, CDR1 MNHEY and CDR2 SVGEGT.

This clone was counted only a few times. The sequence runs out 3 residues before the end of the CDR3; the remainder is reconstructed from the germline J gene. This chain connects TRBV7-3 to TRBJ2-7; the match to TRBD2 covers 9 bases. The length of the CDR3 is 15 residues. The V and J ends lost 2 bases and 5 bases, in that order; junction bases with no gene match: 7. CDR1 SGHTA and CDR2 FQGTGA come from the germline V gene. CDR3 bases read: TGTGCCAGCAGCTTACGGGCTAGCGGGACGGACGAG. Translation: CASSLRASGTDE. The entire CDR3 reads CASSLRASGTDEQYF.

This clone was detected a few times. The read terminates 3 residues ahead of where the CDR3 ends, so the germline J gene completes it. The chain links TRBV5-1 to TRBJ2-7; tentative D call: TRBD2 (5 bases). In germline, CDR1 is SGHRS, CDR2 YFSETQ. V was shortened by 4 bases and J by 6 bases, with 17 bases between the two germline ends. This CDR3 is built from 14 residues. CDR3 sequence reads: CASSPASGSGEQYF. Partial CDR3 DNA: TGCGCCAGCAGCCCGGCGAGTGGGAGCGGCGAG. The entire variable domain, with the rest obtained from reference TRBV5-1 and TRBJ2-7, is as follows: KAGVTQTPRYLIKTRGQQVTLSCSPISGHRSVSWYQQTPGQGLQFLFEYFSETQRNKGNFPGRFSGRQFSNSRSEMNVSTLELGDSALYLCASSPASGSGEQYFGPGTRLTVT.

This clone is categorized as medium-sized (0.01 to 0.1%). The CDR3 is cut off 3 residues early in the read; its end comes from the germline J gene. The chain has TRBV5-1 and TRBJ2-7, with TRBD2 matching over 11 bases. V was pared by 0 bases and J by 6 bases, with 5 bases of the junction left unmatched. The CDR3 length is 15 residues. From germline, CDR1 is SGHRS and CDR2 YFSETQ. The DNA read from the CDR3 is TGCGCCAGCAGCTTGGGGCTAGCGGGAGGAGGCGAG. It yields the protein CASSLGLAGGGE. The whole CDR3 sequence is CASSLGLAGGGEQYF.

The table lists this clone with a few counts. The sequenced CDR3 bases are TGTGCCAGCTCACTATTACGACAGAACGATAATTCACCC. Translated: CASSLLRQNDNSP. The CDR3 as a whole reads CASSLLRQNDNSPLHF. The genes are TRBV18 and TRBJ1-6, with D perhaps TRBD1 (5 bases). The CDR3 end lies 3 residues beyond the end of the read and is filled in from the germline J gene. Germline-derived CDR1 and CDR2 are KGHSH and LQKENI. The germline V and J ends were trimmed by 4 bases and 5 bases, with 15 bases remaining between them. The CDR3 has 16 residues.

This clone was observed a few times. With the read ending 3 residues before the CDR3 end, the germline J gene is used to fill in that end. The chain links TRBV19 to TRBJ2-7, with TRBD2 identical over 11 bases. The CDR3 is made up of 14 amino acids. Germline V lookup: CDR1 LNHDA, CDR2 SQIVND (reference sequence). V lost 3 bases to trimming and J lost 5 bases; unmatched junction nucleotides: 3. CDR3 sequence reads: CASSMTSGKDEQYF. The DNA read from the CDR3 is TGTGCCAGTAGTATGACTAGCGGGAAGGACGAG.

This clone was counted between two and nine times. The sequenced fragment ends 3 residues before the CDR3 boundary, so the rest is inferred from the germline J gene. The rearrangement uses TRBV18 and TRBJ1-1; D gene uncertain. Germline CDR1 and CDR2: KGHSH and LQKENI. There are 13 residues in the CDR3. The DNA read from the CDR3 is TGTGCCAGCTCATCTAACAGCAAGGCCGAA. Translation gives CASSSNSKAE. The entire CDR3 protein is CASSSNSKAEAFF.

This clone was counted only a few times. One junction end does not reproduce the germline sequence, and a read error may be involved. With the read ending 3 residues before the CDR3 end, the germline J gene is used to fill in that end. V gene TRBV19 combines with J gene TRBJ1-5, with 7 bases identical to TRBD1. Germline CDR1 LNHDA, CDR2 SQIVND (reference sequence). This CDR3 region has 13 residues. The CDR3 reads CASSTGDPQPQHF. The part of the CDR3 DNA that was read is TGTGCCAGCAGTACAGGGGACCCTCAGCCC.